The 32 T cell receptor beta chains below were found in one sample sequenced in a study of blood T cell repertoires in COVID-19. This table comes from immunoSEQ multiplex PCR, and its TCRdb copy is limited to in-frame clones, with some not included. Here the sample spans tens of thousands of clones, approximately 80% being singletons. Sequenced sample: peripheral blood. Receptors were obtained from a woman aged 55-70 years with acute or convalescent COVID-19.

The rearrangement joins TRBV19 to TRBJ1-3; D gene ambiguous. Trimming took 10 bases from V and 0 from J, leaving 16 bases between them. Per the germline V gene, CDR1 is LNHDA and CDR2 is SQIVND (reference sequence). The CDR3 is 15 residues long. The CDR3 bases are TGTGCCACCCTCAATAGAGCATCCTCTGGAAACACCATATATTTT. Translating it yields CATLNRASSGNTIYF.

This clone was detected only a few times. The rearrangement uses TRBV6-2 or TRBV6-3 and TRBJ1-5, with D uncertain. V dropped 0 bases and J dropped 0 bases, with 9 bases sitting between them. CDR3 length equals 16 residues. Germline CDR1 is MNHEY and CDR2 is SVGEGT. For the CDR3, the DNA is TGTGCCAGCAGTTACTCACCCGGGTATAGCAATCAGCCCCAGCATTTT. It encodes CASSYSPGYSNQPQHF.

V gene TRBV3-1 (or the pseudogene TRBV3-2) combines with J gene TRBJ1-3, with TRBD1 as a possible D gene (5 bases). The germline CDR1 and CDR2 sequences are LGHDT and YNNKEL (reference sequence). V was trimmed by 1 base and J by 2 bases, leaving 12 bases between them. The CDR3 length is 16 residues. CDR3 nucleotide sequence: TGTGCCAGCAGCCAAGGGGGCACCGGCCCTGGAAACACCATATATTTT. Protein: CASSQGGTGPGNTIYF.

This chain uses TRBV30 with TRBJ1-6, with 8 bases fitting TRBD1. The V gene's germline CDR1 is GTSNPN and CDR2 SVGIG (reference sequence). The CDR3 extends over 16 amino acids. The V segment lost 1 base and the J segment 0 bases; nucleotides outside the gene matches: 2. The DNA of the CDR3 is TGTGCCTGGAGTGGGGACAGGAGCTCCTATAATTCACCCCTCCACTTT. As protein: CAWSGDRSSYNSPLHF.

This chain uses TRBV28 with TRBJ1-2; maybe TRBD1 (5 bases). This CDR3 contains 12 residues. Trimming pared 7 bases from V and 10 bases from J, leaving 16 bases between. CDR1 is MDHEN and CDR2 is SYDVKM in the germline V gene. The CDR3 region is CASTPAGRAYTF. The CDR3 coding sequence is TGTGCCAGCACCCCAGCAGGCAGGGCCTACACCTTC.

The V call is TRBV18, the J call TRBJ1-5; D is possibly TRBD1 (6 bases). This CDR3 comprises 13 residues. Germline V gene data show CDR1 as KGHSH and CDR2 as LQKENI. V was clipped by 6 bases and J by 4 bases, with 10 bases between them. The CDR3 here is CASSSQGNQPQHF. CDR3 nucleotide sequence: TGTGCCAGCTCGTCCCAGGGGAATCAGCCCCAGCATTTT.

The chain joins TRBV3-1 (or the pseudogene TRBV3-2) to TRBJ1-6, with a possible D match to TRBD1 (6 bases). Germline CDR1 is LGHDT and CDR2 is YNNKEL (reference sequence). The CDR3 has 15 residues. Trimming cost V 2 bases and J 9 bases, with 14 bases left between them. Written as DNA, the CDR3 is TGTGCCAGCAGCCAAAGGGGGGGAGACGGTTCACCCCTCCACTTT. This codes for CASSQRGGDGSPLHF.

The chain recombines TRBV19 with TRBJ2-7; D is perhaps TRBD2 (6 bases). Germline V gene sequence: CDR1 LNHDA, CDR2 SQIVND (reference sequence). CDR3 length: 13 amino acids. V was cut by 6 bases and J by 2 bases, with 11 bases left in between. The CDR3 sequence is CASRPGLTYEQYF. The CDR3 DNA reads TGTGCCAGTAGGCCGGGACTGACCTACGAGCAGTACTTC.

This clone was detected a few times. This chain joins TRBV21-1 and TRBJ2-2; the table's D call, TRBD1, was not checked against the DNA. TRBV21-1 is labeled a pseudogene. This CDR3 contains 18 residues. CDR3 loop: CASSTRQGRAYSTGELFF. In DNA, the CDR3 is TGTGCCAGCAGCACACGACAGGGAAGGGCCTATTCGACCGGGGAGCTGTTTTTT.

The gene calls are TRBV4-1 and TRBJ2-3, with 9 nucleotides matching TRBD2. This CDR3 contains 14 residues. Looked up from germline, CDR1 is MGHRA and CDR2 is YSYEKL. V shed 7 bases, J shed 3 bases, and the junction held 5 bases outside the gene matches. CDR3 sequence reads: CASKYLAGTDTQYF. CDR3 DNA: TGCGCCAGCAAATACCTAGCGGGAACAGATACGCAGTATTTT.

The chain links TRBV19 to TRBJ2-2, with D possibly being TRBD1 (5 bases). V was cut by 4 bases and J by 2 bases, with 11 bases left in between. From germline, CDR1 is LNHDA and CDR2 SQIVND (reference sequence). The CDR3 sequence is 15 residues long. The CDR3 DNA reads as TGTGCCAGTAGTAGGGGCAGCCCAAACACCGGGGAGCTGTTTTTT. Protein product: CASSRGSPNTGELFF.

J is TRBJ2-2 and V is TRBV2, with D perhaps matching TRBD2 (6 bases). Germline assignment: CDR1 SNHLY and CDR2 FYNNEI. V shed 1 base and J shed 3 bases, with 6 bases lying between them. CDR3 length equals 14 residues. The CDR3 protein is CASSEGDYTGELFF. CDR3 coding DNA: TGTGCCAGCAGTGAAGGGGACTACACCGGGGAGCTGTTTTTT.

The chain couples TRBV29-1 to TRBJ1-4; the D gene is possibly TRBD1 (6 bases). CDR1 and CDR2 from the germline V gene are SQVTM and ANQGSEA. V was shortened by 5 bases and J by 7 bases, with 11 bases between the two germline ends. CDR3 length equals 12 residues. The CDR3 DNA sequence: TGCAGCGTTTGGGACACAGGTGAAAAACTGTTTTTT. This gives the protein CSVWDTGEKLFF.

The chain recombines TRBV27 with TRBJ2-7; the match to TRBD2 covers 9 bases. The CDR3 has 17 residues. Germline V CDR1 and CDR2: MNHEY, SMNVEV (reference sequence). The V segment lost 4 bases and the J segment 3 bases; nucleotides outside the gene matches: 13. In DNA form, the CDR3 reads TGTGCCAGCAGTTCACGACTAGCGGACCGCCCCTTCTACGAGCAGTACTTC. Protein: CASSSRLADRPFYEQYF.

The chain couples TRBV5-1 to TRBJ1-6, with 7 nucleotides matching TRBD1. Germline values: CDR1 SGHRS, CDR2 YFSETQ. Losses at the gene ends were 1 base for V and 10 bases for J; bases not matched to a gene: 8. The CDR3 is made up of 15 amino acids. The CDR3 bases are TGCGCCAGCAGCTTGATAACAGGGGCTGAGTCACCCCTCCACTTT. Translation gives CASSLITGAESPLHF.

The rearrangement joins TRBV30 to TRBJ2-5; the D gene is possibly TRBD2 (5 bases). The V gene's germline CDR1 is GTSNPN and CDR2 SVGIG (reference sequence). V was pared by 3 bases and J by 2 bases, with 16 bases between. This CDR3 has 15 residues. DNA for the CDR3: TGTGCCTGGAGCGATTACGGACTTAATCAAGAGACCCAGTACTTC. Its translation: CAWSDYGLNQETQYF.

The chain joins TRBV19 to TRBJ1-5, with unresolved D. V was trimmed by 8 bases and J by 3 bases, leaving 14 bases between them. The germline CDR1 and CDR2 sequences are LNHDA and SQIVND (reference sequence). There are 14 residues in the CDR3. The DNA for the CDR3 is TGTGCCAGTCAACCCCTTAGTAACAATCAGCCCCAGCATTTT. This translates into CASQPLSNNQPQHF. Complete variable domain (other parts from reference TRBV19 and TRBJ1-5): DGGITQSPKYLFRKEGQNVTLSCEQNLNHDAMYWYRQDPGQGLRLIYYSQIVNDFQKGDIAEGYSVSREKKESFPLTVTSAQKNPTAFYLCASQPLSNNQPQHFGDGTRLSIL.

J is TRBJ2-7 and V is TRBV5-1; D is ambiguous. The CDR3 spans 16 residues. Germline CDR1 and CDR2: SGHRS and YFSETQ. V gave up 0 bases and J gave up 1 base, with 14 bases separating them. The CDR3 region has the DNA TGCGCCAGCAGCTTGGTTCTTCGGCGGTATTCCTACGAGCAGTACTTC. Translated, it gives CASSLVLRRYSYEQYF.

CDR3 protein: CASTGTSNTGELFF. The CDR3 bases are TGTGCCAGCACAGGAACTTCTAACACCGGGGAGCTGTTTTTT. The chain couples TRBV25-1 to TRBJ2-2; no definite D call. Trimming took 7 bases from V and 2 from J, leaving 11 bases between them. Looked up from germline, CDR1 is MGHDK and CDR2 is SYGVNS. The length of the CDR3 is 14 residues.

The chain combines TRBV3-1 (or the pseudogene TRBV3-2) with TRBJ1-5; 8 bases map to TRBD1. The CDR3 totals 16 residues. The germline V gene has CDR1 LGHDT and CDR2 YNNKEL (reference sequence). V lost 1 base and J lost 6; bases outside the gene matches: 8. This chain's CDR3 is CASSQGPDRGAQPQHF. The CDR3 nucleotides read TGTGCCAGCAGCCAAGGCCCCGACAGGGGAGCTCAGCCCCAGCATTTT.

This chain connects TRBV6-6 to TRBJ2-7; 8 nucleotides agree with TRBD1. There are 13 residues in the CDR3. V trimming: 6 bases; J trimming: 7 bases; junction bases outside the gene matches: 8. Germline CDR1 MNHNY, CDR2 SVGAGI (reference sequence). CDR3 sequence (DNA): TGTGCCAGCAGCAGGGACAGGTTGACTGAGCAGTACTTC. It is translated as CASSRDRLTEQYF.

As to this clone: One end of the junction is discordant with germline, which a read error may explain. The gene calls are TRBV6-5 and TRBJ1-2; 9 bases fit TRBD1. From germline, CDR1 is MNHEY and CDR2 SVGAGI. This CDR3 spans 13 amino acids. CDR3 in amino acids: CASRDTGTGRPRF. The CDR3 nucleotides are TGTGCCAGCAGAGACACCGGGACAGGGAGACCTAGGTTC.

V and J are TRBV18 and TRBJ1-3; no firm D call. The CDR3 has 17 amino acids. Germline V gene lookup returns CDR1 KGHSH and CDR2 LQKENI. V lost 0 bases, J lost 0 bases, and 12 bases lay in between. CDR3 residues: CASSPPTRGSSGNTIYF. As DNA, the CDR3 is TGTGCCAGCTCACCACCGACCCGCGGGTCCTCTGGAAACACCATATATTTT. Supplemented by reference TRBV18 and TRBJ1-3, the full variable domain reads NAGVMQNPRHLVRRRGQEARLRCSPMKGHSHVYWYRQLPEEGLKFMVYLQKENIIDESGMPKERFSAEFPKEGPSILRIQQVVRGDSAAYFCASSPPTRGSSGNTIYFGEGSWLTVV.

The chain combines TRBV15 with TRBJ1-1; no clear D gene. This CDR3 has 16 residues. V gave up 0 bases and J gave up 1 base, with 12 bases separating them. The germline CDR1 and CDR2 sequences are LNHNV and YYDKDF (reference sequence). CDR3 nucleotide sequence: TGTGCCACCAGCAGAGATTGGGCCCTCGGGAACACTGAAGCTTTCTTT. The encoded protein is CATSRDWALGNTEAFF. Complete variable domain (other parts from reference TRBV15 and TRBJ1-1): DAMVIQNPRYQVTQFGKPVTLSCSQTLNHNVMYWYQQKSSQAPKLLFHYYDKDFNNEADTPDNFQSRRPNTSFCFLDIRSPGLGDTAMYLCATSRDWALGNTEAFFGQGTRLTVV.

This chain links TRBV7-9 with TRBJ1-1, with D possibly TRBD1 on 5 matching bases. CDR3 length equals 15 residues. With 5 bases removed from V and 5 bases from J, the gap between germline ends came to 18 bases. Looked up from germline, CDR1 is SEHNR and CDR2 is FQNEAQ (reference sequence). The CDR3, as DNA: TGTGCCAGCAGCCGTTATACTCAGGGAGGAACTGAAGCTTTCTTT. Its translation: CASSRYTQGGTEAFF.

The chain joins TRBV3-1 (or the pseudogene TRBV3-2) to TRBJ1-1; D possibly corresponds to TRBD1 (5 bases). CDR1 is LGHDT, CDR2 YNNKEL, per germline (reference sequence). V dropped 7 bases and J dropped 4 bases, with 16 bases sitting between them. The CDR3 consists of 14 residues. The CDR3 here is CASNPAGGVTEAFF. The CDR3 coding sequence is TGTGCCAGCAACCCCGCCGGAGGGGTCACTGAAGCTTTCTTT.

At least ten counts were recorded for this clone. The chain combines TRBV27 with TRBJ1-1; D gene uncertain. The length of the CDR3 is 14 residues. Trimming took off 3 bases at V and 1 base at J, with 9 bases between the two ends. Germline assignment: CDR1 MNHEY and CDR2 SMNVEV (reference sequence). CDR3 loop: CASSFQARNTEAFF. The CDR3, as DNA: TGTGCCAGCAGTTTTCAGGCCCGGAACACTGAAGCTTTCTTT.

The chain carries TRBV7-9 and TRBJ1-2; D may be TRBD1 (5 bases). Germline-derived CDR1 and CDR2 are SEHNR and FQNEAQ (reference sequence). Trimming removed 0 bases at V and 3 bases at J, with 5 bases between. CDR3 length: 13 residues. The CDR3 DNA is TGTGCCAGCAGCTTAGCCAGGGACTATGGCTACACCTTC. Translation gives CASSLARDYGYTF.

J is TRBJ2-5 and V is TRBV4-2; 7 bases align to TRBD2. With V trimmed by 1 base and J by 3 bases, 8 bases remained unmatched. The germline gives CDR1 LGHNA, CDR2 YNFKEQ. The CDR3 covers 16 residues. CDR3 nucleotides: TGTGCCAGCAGCCAAGCCGCGGGGGTCGGTGAAGAGACCCAGTACTTC. Translation gives CASSQAAGVGEETQYF.

This rearrangement joins TRBV6-5 to TRBJ2-7; the D is unclear. The V end was cut by 7 bases, the J end by 2 bases, with 9 bases between. In germline, CDR1 is MNHEY, CDR2 SVGAGI. This CDR3 region has 12 residues. CDR3 bases: TGTGCCAGCAAGTCAGTAACCTACGAGCAGTACTTC. It translates to CASKSVTYEQYF.

The chain is built from TRBV9 and TRBJ2-6; D unclear. The CDR3 has 15 residues. V was cut by 0 bases and J by 0 bases, with 4 bases left in between. Germline CDR1 reads SGDLS; CDR2 reads YYNGEE. The CDR3 spells CASSVGYSGANVLTF. The CDR3 nucleotides read TGTGCCAGCAGCGTAGGCTACTCTGGGGCCAACGTCCTGACTTTC.

In this sample, this clone turned up many times. The chain employs TRBV19 and TRBJ1-1, with D possibly TRBD1 on 6 matching bases. Germline V CDR1 and CDR2: LNHDA, SQIVND (reference sequence). Trimming removed 5 bases from V and 1 base from J, with 14 bases in between. This CDR3 is 15 amino acids long. CDR3 coding DNA: TGTGCCAGTAGTGCGGGGGACACCAGGAACACTGAAGCTTTCTTT. This gives the protein CASSAGDTRNTEAFF.